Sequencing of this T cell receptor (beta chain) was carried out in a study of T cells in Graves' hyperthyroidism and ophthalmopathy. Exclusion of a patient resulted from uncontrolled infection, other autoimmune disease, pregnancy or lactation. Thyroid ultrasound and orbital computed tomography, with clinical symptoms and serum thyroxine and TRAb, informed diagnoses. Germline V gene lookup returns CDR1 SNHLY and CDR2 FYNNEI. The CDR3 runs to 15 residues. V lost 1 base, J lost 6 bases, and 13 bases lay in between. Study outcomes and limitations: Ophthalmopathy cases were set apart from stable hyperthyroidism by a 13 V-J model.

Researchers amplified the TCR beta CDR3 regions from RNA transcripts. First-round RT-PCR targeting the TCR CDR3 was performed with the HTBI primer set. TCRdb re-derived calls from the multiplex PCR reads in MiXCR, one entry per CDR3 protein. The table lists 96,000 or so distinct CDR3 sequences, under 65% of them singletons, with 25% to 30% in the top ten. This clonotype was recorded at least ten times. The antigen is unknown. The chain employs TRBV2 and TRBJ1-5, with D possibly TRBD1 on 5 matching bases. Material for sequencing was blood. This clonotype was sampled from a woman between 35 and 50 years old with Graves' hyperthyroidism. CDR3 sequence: CASSEGWQGGQPQHF. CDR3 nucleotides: TGTGCCAGCAGTGAAGGTTGGCAGGGTGGTCAGCCCCAGCATTTT.